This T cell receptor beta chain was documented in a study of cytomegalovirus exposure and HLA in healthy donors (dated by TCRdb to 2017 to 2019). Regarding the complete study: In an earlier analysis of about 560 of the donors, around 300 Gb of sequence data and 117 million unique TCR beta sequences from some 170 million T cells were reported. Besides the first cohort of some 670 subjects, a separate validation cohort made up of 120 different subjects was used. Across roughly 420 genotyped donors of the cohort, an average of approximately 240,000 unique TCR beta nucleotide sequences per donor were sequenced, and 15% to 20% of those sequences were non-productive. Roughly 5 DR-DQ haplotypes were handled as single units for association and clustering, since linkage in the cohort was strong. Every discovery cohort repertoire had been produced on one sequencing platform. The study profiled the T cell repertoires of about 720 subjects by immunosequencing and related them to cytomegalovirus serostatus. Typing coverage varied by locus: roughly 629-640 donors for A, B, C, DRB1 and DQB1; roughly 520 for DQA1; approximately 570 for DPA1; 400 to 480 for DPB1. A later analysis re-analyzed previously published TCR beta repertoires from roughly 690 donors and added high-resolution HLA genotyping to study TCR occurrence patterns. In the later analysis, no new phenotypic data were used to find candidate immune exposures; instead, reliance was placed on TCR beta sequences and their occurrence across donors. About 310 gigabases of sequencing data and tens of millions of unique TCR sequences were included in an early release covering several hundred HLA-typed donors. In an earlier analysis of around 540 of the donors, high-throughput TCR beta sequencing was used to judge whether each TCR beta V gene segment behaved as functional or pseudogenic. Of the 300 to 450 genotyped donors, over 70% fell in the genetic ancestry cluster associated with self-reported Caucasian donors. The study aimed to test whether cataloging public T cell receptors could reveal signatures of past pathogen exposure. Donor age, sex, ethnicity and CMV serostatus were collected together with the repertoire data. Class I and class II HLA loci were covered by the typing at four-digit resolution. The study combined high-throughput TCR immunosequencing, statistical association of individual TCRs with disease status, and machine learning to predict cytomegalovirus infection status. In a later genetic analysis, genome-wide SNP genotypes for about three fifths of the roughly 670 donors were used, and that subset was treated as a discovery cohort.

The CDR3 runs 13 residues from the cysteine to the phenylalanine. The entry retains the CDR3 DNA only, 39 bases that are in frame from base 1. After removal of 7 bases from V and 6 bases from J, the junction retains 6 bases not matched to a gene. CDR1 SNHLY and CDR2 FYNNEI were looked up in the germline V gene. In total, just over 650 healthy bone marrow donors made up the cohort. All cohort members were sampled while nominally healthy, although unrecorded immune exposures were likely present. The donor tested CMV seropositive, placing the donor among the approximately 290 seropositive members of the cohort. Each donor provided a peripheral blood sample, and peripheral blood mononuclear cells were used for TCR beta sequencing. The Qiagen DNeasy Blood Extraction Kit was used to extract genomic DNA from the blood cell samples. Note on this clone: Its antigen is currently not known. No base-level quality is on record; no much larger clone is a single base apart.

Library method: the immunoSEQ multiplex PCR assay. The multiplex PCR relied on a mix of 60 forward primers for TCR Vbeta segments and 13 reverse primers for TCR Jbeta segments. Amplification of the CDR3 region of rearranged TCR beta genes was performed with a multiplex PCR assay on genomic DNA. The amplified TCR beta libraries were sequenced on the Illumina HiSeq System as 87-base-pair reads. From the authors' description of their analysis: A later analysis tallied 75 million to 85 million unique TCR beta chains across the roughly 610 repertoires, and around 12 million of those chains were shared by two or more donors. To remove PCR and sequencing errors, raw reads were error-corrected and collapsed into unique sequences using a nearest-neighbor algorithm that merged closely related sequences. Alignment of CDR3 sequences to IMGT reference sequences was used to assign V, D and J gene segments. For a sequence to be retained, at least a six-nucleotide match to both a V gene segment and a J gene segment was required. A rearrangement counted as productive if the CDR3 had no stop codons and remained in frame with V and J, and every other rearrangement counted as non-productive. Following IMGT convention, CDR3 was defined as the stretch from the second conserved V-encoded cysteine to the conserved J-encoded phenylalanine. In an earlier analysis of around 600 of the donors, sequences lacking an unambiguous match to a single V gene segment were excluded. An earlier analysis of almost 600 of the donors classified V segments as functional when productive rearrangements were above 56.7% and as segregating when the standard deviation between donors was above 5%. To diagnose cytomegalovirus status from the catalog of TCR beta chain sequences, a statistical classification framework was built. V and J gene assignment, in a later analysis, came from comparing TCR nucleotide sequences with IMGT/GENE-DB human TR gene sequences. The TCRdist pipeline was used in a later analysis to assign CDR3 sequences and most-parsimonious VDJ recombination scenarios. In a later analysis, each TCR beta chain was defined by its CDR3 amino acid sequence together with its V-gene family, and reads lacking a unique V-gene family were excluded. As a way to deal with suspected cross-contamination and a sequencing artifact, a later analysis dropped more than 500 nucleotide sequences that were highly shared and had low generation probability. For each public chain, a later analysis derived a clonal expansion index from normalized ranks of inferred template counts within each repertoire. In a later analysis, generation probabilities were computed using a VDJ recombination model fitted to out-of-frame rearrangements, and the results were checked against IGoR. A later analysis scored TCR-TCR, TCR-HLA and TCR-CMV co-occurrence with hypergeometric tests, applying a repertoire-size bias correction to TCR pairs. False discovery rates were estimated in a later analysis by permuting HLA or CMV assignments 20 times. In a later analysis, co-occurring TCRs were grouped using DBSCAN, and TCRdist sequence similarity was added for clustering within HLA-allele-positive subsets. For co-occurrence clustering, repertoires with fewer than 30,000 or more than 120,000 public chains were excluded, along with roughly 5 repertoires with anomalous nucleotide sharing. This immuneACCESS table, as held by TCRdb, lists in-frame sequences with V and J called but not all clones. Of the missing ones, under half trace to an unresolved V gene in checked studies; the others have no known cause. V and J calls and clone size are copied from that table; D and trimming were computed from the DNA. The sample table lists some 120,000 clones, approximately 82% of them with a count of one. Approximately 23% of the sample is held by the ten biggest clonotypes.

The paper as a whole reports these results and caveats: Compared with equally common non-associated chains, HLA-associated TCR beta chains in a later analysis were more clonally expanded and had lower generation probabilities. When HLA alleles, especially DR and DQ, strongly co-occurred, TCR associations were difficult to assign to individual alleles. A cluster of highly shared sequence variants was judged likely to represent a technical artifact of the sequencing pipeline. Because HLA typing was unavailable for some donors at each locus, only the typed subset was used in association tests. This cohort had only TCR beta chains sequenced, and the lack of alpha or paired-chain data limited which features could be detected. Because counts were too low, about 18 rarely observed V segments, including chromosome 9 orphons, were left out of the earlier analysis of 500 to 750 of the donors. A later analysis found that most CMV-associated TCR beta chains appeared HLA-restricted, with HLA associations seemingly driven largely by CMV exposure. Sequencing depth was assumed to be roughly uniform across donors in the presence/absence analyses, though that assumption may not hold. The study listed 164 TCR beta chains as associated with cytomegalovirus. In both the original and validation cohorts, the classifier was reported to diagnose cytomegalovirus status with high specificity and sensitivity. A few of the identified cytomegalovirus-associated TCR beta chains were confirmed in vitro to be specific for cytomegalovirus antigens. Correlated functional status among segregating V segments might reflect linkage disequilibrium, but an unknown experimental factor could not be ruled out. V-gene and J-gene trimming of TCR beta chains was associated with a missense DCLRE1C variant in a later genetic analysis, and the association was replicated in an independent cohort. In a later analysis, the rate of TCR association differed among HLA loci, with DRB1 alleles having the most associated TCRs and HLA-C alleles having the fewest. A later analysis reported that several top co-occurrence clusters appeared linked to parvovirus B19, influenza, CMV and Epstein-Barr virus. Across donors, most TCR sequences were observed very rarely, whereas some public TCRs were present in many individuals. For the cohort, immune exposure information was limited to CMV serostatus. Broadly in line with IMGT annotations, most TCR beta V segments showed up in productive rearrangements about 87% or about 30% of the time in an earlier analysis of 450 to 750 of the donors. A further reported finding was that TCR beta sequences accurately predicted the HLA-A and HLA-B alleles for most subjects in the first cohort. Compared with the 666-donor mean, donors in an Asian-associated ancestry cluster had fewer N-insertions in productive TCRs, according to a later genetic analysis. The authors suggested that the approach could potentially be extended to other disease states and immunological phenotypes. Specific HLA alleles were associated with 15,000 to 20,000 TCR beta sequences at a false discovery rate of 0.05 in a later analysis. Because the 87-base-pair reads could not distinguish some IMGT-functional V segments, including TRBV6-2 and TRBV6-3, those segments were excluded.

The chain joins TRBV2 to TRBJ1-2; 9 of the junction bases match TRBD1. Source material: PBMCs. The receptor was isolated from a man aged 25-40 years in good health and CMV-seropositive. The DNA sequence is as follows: TGTGCCAGCACGGGACAGGGAACCGATGGCTACACCTTC. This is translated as CASTGQGTDGYTF.